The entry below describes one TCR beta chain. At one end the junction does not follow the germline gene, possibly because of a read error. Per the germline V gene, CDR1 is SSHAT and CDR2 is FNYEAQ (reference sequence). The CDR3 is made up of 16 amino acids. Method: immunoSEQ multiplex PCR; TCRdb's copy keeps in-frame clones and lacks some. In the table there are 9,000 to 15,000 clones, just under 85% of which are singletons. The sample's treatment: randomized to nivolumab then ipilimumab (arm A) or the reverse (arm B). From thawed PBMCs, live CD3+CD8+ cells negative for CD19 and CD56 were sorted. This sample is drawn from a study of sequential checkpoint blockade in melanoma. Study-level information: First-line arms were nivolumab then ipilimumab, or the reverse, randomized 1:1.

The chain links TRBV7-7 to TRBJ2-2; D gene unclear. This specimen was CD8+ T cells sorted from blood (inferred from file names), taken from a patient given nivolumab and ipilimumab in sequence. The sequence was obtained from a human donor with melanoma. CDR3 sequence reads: CASSLWPAGGTGELFF. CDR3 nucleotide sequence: TGTGCTAGCAGCTTATGGCCGGCTGGCGGCACCGGGGAGCTGTTTTTT.